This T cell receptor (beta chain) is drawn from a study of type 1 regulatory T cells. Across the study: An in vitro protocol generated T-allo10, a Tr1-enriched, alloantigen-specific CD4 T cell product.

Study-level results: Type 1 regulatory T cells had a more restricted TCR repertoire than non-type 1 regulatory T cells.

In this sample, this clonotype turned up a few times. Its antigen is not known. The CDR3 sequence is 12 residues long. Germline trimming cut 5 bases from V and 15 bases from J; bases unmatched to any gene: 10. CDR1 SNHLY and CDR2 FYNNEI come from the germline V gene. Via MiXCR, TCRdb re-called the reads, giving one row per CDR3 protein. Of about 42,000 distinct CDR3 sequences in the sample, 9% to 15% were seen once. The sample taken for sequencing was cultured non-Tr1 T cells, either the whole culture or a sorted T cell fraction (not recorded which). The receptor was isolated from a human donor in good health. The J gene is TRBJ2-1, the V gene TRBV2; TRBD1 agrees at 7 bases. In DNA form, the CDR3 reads TGTGCCAGCAGTCCCACCGGGACAGTTGCGTTCTTC. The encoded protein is CASSPTGTVAFF.